This T cell receptor (beta chain) was observed in a study of siplizumab effects on memory and regulatory T cells. Sequencing was performed with immunoSEQ multiplex PCR; in TCRdb, only in-frame clones are kept and a portion is missing. The table includes about 50,000 clones, roughly nine tenths detected once. The TCR originated in a human donor in good health. Sequenced sample: naive CD8+ T cells sorted from blood.

The CDR3 loop is CASTLGSEQFF. For the CDR3, the DNA is TGTGCCAGCACCCTGGGGAGTGAGCAGTTCTTC. This rearrangement joins TRBV6-5 to TRBJ2-1; D is possibly TRBD2 (5 bases). The V gene's germline CDR1 is MNHEY and CDR2 SVGAGI. This CDR3 is built from 11 residues. V gave up 7 bases and J gave up 9 bases, with 10 bases separating them.